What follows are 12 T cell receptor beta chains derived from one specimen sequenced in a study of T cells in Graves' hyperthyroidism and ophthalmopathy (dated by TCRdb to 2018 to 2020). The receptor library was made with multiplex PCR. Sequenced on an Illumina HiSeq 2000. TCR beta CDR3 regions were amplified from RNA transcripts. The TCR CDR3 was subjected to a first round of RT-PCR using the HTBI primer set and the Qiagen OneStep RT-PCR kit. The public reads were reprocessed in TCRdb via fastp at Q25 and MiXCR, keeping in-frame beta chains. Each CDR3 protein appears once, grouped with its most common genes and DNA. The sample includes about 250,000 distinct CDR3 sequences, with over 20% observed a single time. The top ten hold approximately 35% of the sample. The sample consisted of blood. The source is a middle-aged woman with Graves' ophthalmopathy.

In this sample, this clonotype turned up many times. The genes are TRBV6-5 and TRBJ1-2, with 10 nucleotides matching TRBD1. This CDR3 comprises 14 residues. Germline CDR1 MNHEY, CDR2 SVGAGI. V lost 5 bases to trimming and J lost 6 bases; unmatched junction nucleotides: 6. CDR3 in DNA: TGTGCCAGCAGTCGGGACAGGGGTGCGGATGGCTACACCTTC. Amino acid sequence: CASSRDRGADGYTF.

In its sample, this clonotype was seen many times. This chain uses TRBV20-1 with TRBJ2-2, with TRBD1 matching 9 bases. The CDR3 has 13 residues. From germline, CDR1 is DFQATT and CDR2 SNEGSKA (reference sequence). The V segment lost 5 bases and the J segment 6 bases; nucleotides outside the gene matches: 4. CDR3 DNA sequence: TGCAGTGCTGGCCGGACAGGGGCCGGGGAGCTGTTTTTT. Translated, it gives CSAGRTGAGELFF.

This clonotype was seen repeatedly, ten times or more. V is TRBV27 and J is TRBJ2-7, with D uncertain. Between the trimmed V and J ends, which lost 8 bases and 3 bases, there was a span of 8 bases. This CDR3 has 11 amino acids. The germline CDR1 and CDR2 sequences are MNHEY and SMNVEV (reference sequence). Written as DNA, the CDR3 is TGTGCCAGCCGGACGGGCTACGAGCAGTACTTC. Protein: CASRTGYEQYF.

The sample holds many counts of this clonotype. The CDR3 reads CASSRWDGPYEQYF. The CDR3 nucleotides are TGTGCCAGCAGCCGCTGGGACGGGCCCTACGAGCAGTACTTC. The chain couples TRBV7-2 to TRBJ2-7, with D perhaps matching TRBD1 or TRBD2 (5 bases each). This CDR3 has 14 amino acids. Trimming shortened V by 5 bases and J by 2 bases, and 13 bases separated the two germline ends. Per the germline V gene, CDR1 is SGHTA and CDR2 is FQGNSA. Full variable domain (remainder filled in from reference TRBV7-2 and TRBJ2-7): GAGVSQSPSNKVTEKGKDVELRCDPISGHTALYWYRQSLGQGLEFLIYFQGNSAPDKSGLPSDRFSAERTGGSVSTLTIQRTQQEDSAVYLCASSRWDGPYEQYFGPGTRLTVT.

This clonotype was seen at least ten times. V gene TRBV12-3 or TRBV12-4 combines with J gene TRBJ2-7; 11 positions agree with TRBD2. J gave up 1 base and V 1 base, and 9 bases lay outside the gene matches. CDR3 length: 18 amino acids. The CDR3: CASSLELAGDWGSYEQYF. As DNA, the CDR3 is TGTGCCAGCAGTTTAGAACTAGCGGGAGACTGGGGATCCTACGAGCAGTACTTC.

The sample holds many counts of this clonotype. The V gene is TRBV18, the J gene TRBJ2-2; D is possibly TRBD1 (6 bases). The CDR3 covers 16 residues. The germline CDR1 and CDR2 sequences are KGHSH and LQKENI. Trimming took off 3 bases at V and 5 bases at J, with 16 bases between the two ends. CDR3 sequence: CASSPTRIRGTGELFF. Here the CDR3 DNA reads TGTGCCAGCTCACCCACTAGGATCAGGGGTACCGGGGAGCTGTTTTTT.

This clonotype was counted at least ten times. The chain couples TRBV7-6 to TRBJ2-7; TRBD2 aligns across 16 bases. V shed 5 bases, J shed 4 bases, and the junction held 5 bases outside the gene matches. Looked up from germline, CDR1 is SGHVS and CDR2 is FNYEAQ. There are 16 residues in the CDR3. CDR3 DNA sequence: TGTGCCAGCAGCCCGCGGGGACTAGCGGGAGGGTACGAGCAGTACTTC. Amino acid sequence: CASSPRGLAGGYEQYF.

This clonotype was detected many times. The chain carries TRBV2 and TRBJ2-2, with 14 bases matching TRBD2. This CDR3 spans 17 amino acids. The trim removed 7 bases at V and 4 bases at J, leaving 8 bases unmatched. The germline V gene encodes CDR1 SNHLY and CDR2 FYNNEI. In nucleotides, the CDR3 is TGTGCCAGCAAAGGGACTAGCGGGAGAAAATTCACCGGGGAGCTGTTTTTT. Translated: CASKGTSGRKFTGELFF.

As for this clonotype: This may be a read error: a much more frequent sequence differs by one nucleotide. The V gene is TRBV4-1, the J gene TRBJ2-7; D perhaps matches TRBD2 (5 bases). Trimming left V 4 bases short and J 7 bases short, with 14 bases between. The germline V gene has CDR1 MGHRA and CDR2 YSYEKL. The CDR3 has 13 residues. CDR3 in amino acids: CASSRIGIEEQYF. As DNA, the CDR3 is TGCGCCAGCAGCCGTATCGGGATAGAAGAGCAGTACTTC.

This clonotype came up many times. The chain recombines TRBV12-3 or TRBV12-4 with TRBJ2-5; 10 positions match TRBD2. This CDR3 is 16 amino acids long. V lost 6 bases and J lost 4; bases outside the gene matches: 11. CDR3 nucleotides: TGTGCCAGCAGCCTTGCTAGCGGGAGTTTAAGAGAGACCCAGTACTTC. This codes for CASSLASGSLRETQYF.

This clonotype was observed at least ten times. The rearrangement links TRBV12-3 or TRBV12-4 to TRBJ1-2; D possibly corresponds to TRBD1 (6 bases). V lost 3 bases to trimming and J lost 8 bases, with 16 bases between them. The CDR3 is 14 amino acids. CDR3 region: CASSFTLAGEGYTF. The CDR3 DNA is TGTGCCAGCAGTTTCACCCTGGCAGGGGAAGGCTACACCTTC.

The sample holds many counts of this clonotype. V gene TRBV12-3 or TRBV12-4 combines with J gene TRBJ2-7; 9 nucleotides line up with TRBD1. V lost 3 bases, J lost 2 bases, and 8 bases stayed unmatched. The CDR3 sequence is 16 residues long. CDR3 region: CASSFPRGQGTYEQYF. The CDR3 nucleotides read TGTGCCAGCAGTTTTCCCCGAGGACAGGGGACCTACGAGCAGTACTTC.